These T cell receptor beta chains were read from a single sample in a study of technical replicates of blood from a few donors. Produced via immunoSEQ multiplex PCR; TCRdb's table is partial and in-frame only. This sample carries 78,000 or so clones, roughly nine tenths of them seen once, and the ten largest clones take under 0.45%. Sequenced sample: T cells isolated from PBMCs. All receptors come from a human donor in good health. Some clones in this sample may be carry-over from other donors' samples. The conserved cysteine and the conserved F or W are not part of the CDR3 here. A D gene is named only where the DNA matches it firmly.

J gene,D gene,V gene,CDR3 protein
TRBJ1-1,TRBD1,TRBV5-1,ASSLTGDTEAF
TRBJ2-1,.,TRBV7-9,AVRRQIYNEQF
TRBJ2-1,TRBD1,TRBV2,ASTLRQGTYNEQF
TRBJ1-2,.,TRBV5-4,ASSLEGAYGYT
TRBJ1-4,.,TRBV18,ASSATTEEGGEKLF
TRBJ1-1,TRBD1,TRBV7-9,ASSSGTGGFGGAF
TRBJ2-7,TRBD2,TRBV5-1,ASSLAAGTIYEQY
TRBJ2-6,TRBD2,TRBV2,ASRKAGGNSGANVLT
TRBJ2-3,.,TRBV29-1,SVAPRDSLTDTQY
TRBJ1-4,TRBD1,TRBV6-1,ASRGTGRNEKLF
TRBJ2-7,.,TRBV2,ASRTFTGGRSYEQY
TRBJ2-7,TRBD2,TRBV7-3,ASSLELAGAYEQY
TRBJ1-5,TRBD1,TRBV7-6,ASSLTGGPQH
TRBJ2-1,TRBD1,TRBV4-1,ASSRYRGNEQF
TRBJ2-1,.,TRBV28,ASSSRDSHPNEQF
TRBJ2-7,.,TRBV4-2,ASSQDRRTPSYEQY
TRBJ2-5,TRBD2,TRBV27,ASSPTGTNQETQY
TRBJ1-2,.,TRBV7-8,ASSFRAGAFYGYT
TRBJ2-1,.,TRBV5-1,ASSWAGDPYNEQF
TRBJ2-7,.,TRBV7-5,VRSSRDSGSRCPYEQY
TRBJ2-7,TRBD2,TRBV2,ASSPPTSGGYEQY
TRBJ2-7,.,TRBV4-1,ASSQETSYEQY
TRBJ2-7,TRBD1,TRBV2,ASSYGQGNYEQY
TRBJ2-2,.,TRBV6-1,ASSEVATLNTGELF
TRBJ2-5,.,TRBV11-3,ASSYPPQEETQY
TRBJ2-1,.,TRBV6-1,ASSEFSERYEQF
TRBJ2-3,TRBD2,TRBV7-3,ASSLGLAGADTQY
TRBJ2-1,TRBD1,TRBV7-6,ASSLRNRDRVPNEQF
TRBJ2-7,.,TRBV6-1,ASRWPSSYEQY
TRBJ1-2,.,TRBV7-9,ASSLYQGSEEGYT
TRBJ1-2,.,TRBV19,ASSIISAGANYGYT
TRBJ2-1,TRBD2,TRBV10-3,AISVTSGLSSYNEQF
TRBJ2-2,TRBD2,TRBV19,ASSRRGDANTGELF
TRBJ2-5,.,TRBV9,ASSGTLAEETQY
TRBJ2-5,.,TRBV5-1,ASSLGQEETQY
TRBJ2-7,.,TRBV5-1,ASSMQYTSYEQY
TRBJ2-5,.,TRBV5-6,ASSFWWEVETQY